Below, 31 T cell receptor beta chains from the same sample are listed, as sequenced in a study of neoadjuvant anti-PD-1 for oral cavity cancer. Sequenced by immunoSEQ multiplex PCR; TCRdb stores in-frame clones only, minus some. Among 14,000 to 15,000 clones listed, 70% were seen once. Material: PBMCs, obtained before nivolumab (anti-PD-1) treatment. The source of these receptors is a person aged 40-85 years with oral cavity squamous cell carcinoma.

The chain links TRBV13 to TRBJ2-3, with D possibly being TRBD1 (6 bases). Germline CDR1 reads PRHDT; CDR2 reads FYEKMQ (reference sequence). The V gene lost 4 bases and the J gene lost 0 bases, with 14 bases spanning the gap. The CDR3 runs 16 residues. The chain's CDR3 is CASSSKQGVSTDTQYF. Here the CDR3 DNA reads TGTGCCAGCAGCTCGAAACAGGGAGTCAGCACAGATACGCAGTATTTT.

This sequence joins TRBV30 and TRBJ1-5; weak D call: TRBD1 (5 bases). Trimming pared 1 base from V and 7 bases from J, leaving 11 bases between. Germline loops: CDR1 GTSNPN, CDR2 SVGIG (reference sequence). This CDR3 comprises 13 residues. In nucleotides, the CDR3 is TGTGCCTGGAGTGCCAGGGAAGACCAGCCCCAGCATTTT. Translating it yields CAWSAREDQPQHF.

V and J are TRBV2 and TRBJ2-5; 8 nucleotides agree with TRBD2. CDR1 and CDR2 (germline): SNHLY, FYNNEI. J was trimmed by 0 bases and V by 6 bases; bases with no gene match: 6. This CDR3 is 15 amino acids long. The CDR3 reads CASSVRAGDQETQYF. In DNA form, the CDR3 reads TGTGCCAGCAGCGTACGAGCGGGGGACCAAGAGACCCAGTACTTC.

CDR3 DNA sequence: TGTGCCAGCAGTTTCTCCCGGCTGAACACTGAAGCTTTCTTT. Protein sequence: CASSFSRLNTEAFF. The chain recombines TRBV28 with TRBJ1-1; no clear D. The CDR3 runs to 14 residues. The germline CDR1 and CDR2 sequences are MDHEN and SYDVKM. V shed 3 bases and J shed 0 bases, with 8 bases lying between them. Full variable domain (remainder filled in from reference TRBV28 and TRBJ1-1): DVKVTQSSRYLVKRTGEKVFLECVQDMDHENMFWYRQDPGLGLRLIYFSYDVKMKEKGDIPEGYSVSREKKERFSLILESASTNQTSMYLCASSFSRLNTEAFFGQGTRLTVV.

The CDR3 reads CASSPTRGAGIGAGELFF. DNA of the CDR3: TGTGCCAGCAGCCCGACACGGGGGGCAGGGATTGGAGCCGGGGAGCTGTTTTTT. J is TRBJ2-2 and V is TRBV7-8, with D perhaps matching TRBD2 (7 bases). V was cut by 5 bases and J by 6 bases, with 25 bases left in between. This CDR3 comprises 18 residues. CDR1 is SGHVS, CDR2 FQNEAQ, per germline.

This sequence joins TRBV29-1 and TRBJ2-7; D ambiguous. From germline, CDR1 is SQVTM and CDR2 ANQGSEA. This CDR3 region has 12 residues. With 2 bases removed from V and 6 bases from J, the gap between germline ends came to 11 bases. The CDR3: CSVELGSSEQYF. The CDR3 DNA reads TGCAGCGTTGAATTAGGCAGTTCCGAGCAGTACTTC.

This chain connects TRBV11-2 to TRBJ2-3; possibly TRBD1 for D (6 bases). CDR3 length: 16 residues. The V end was cut by 5 bases, the J end by 7 bases, with 22 bases between. Germline V gives CDR1 SGHAT, CDR2 FQNNGV. The chain's CDR3 is CASSTYRGRGTNTQYF. The DNA of the CDR3 is TGTGCCAGCAGCACCTACCGGGGCAGGGGAACAAATACGCAGTATTTT.

The V call is TRBV6-5, the J call TRBJ2-3; 12 nucleotides match TRBD2. Trimming took 6 bases from V and 6 from J; bases not matched to a gene: 4. In germline, CDR1 is MNHEY, CDR2 SVGAGI. The CDR3 runs 14 residues. The CDR3 sequence: CASSLTSGRDTQYF. CDR3 coding DNA: TGTGCCAGCAGCCTTACTAGCGGGAGGGATACGCAGTATTTT.

The genes are TRBV27 and TRBJ2-7, with D possibly matching TRBD2 (6 bases). Trimming shortened V by 5 bases and J by 7 bases, and 15 bases separated the two germline ends. There are 13 residues in the CDR3. Germline CDR1 is MNHEY and CDR2 is SMNVEV (reference sequence). The CDR3 DNA reads TGTGCCAGCAGTGCGGGGAATCTAGGGGAGCAGTACTTC. Its protein is CASSAGNLGEQYF.

This clone was observed a few times. The chain uses TRBV4-1 and TRBJ2-1, with D perhaps assigned TRBD1 or TRBD2 (6 bases each). Germline V lookup: CDR1 MGHRA, CDR2 YSYEKL. The germline V and J ends were trimmed by 1 base and 9 bases, with 10 bases remaining between them. The CDR3 has 13 amino acids. CDR3 sequence: CASSQVGGSEQFF. The CDR3 DNA reads TGCGCCAGCAGCCAAGTAGGGGGGAGTGAGCAGTTCTTC.

The V gene is TRBV25-1, the J gene TRBJ1-1, with D uncertain. Deletions cut 3 bases from V and 1 base from J, with 12 bases between. The germline CDR1 and CDR2 sequences are MGHDK and SYGVNS. The CDR3 has 15 amino acids. CDR3 bases: TGTGCCAGCAGTGATTCAAGGGCAGGGAACACTGAAGCTTTCTTT. This codes for CASSDSRAGNTEAFF.

The rearrangement uses TRBV29-1 and TRBJ2-5; D is possibly TRBD2 (5 bases). Germline loops: CDR1 SQVTM, CDR2 ANQGSEA. V lost 7 bases and J 5 bases, leaving 17 bases between the germline ends. The CDR3 runs to 13 residues. The DNA for the CDR3 is TGCAGCGGGCTAGGGCTCGGGGTCGAGACCCAGTACTTC. It codes for CSGLGLGVETQYF.

The sample holds a few counts of this clone. The chain is built from TRBV19 and TRBJ1-2; D perhaps matches TRBD1 (5 bases). The CDR3 consists of 14 residues. The germline V gene encodes CDR1 LNHDA and CDR2 SQIVND (reference sequence). Trimming removed 4 bases at V and 4 bases at J, with 13 bases between. For the CDR3, the DNA is TGTGCCAGTAGTACTTTTGGGGCGGCCTATGGCTACACCTTC. Translation: CASSTFGAAYGYTF.

The V gene is TRBV9, the J gene TRBJ2-3, with D perhaps TRBD1 (6 bases). Germline values: CDR1 SGDLS, CDR2 YYNGEE. The CDR3 extends over 18 amino acids. V lost 0 bases, J lost 7 bases, and 24 bases lay in between. CDR3 in DNA: TGTGCCAGCAGCGTAGATGACAGGTGGTCCTCACCCCTTAATACGCAGTATTTT. This translates into CASSVDDRWSSPLNTQYF.

V usage is TRBV5-4 and J usage is TRBJ2-5; 10 bases match TRBD2. Germline V gene lookup returns CDR1 SGHNT and CDR2 YYREEE (reference sequence). This CDR3 has 17 amino acids. Trimming at V came to 1 base and at J to 5 bases, leaving 11 bases not matched to a gene. This CDR3 is CASSLKLAGALGETQYF. The CDR3 nucleotides are TGTGCCAGCAGCTTGAAGCTAGCGGGGGCGCTTGGGGAGACCCAGTACTTC.

The chain has TRBV27 and TRBJ2-7; D unresolved. V gave up 6 bases and J gave up 3 bases, with 18 bases separating them. Germline lookup yields CDR1 MNHEY and CDR2 SMNVEV (reference sequence). The CDR3 totals 15 residues. In DNA, the CDR3 is TGTGCCAGCAGGCTATTCGGAGACGTACTCTACGAGCAGTACTTC. Protein: CASRLFGDVLYEQYF.

V and J are TRBV4-1 and TRBJ1-5, with 9 bases aligning to TRBD1. Trimming removed 4 bases from V and 11 bases from J; junction bases left unmatched: 12. This CDR3 is 15 amino acids long. Germline CDR1 and CDR2: MGHRA and YSYEKL. The CDR3 here is CASSLSGTGYETQHF. The DNA of the CDR3 is TGCGCCAGCAGCCTTTCCGGGACAGGGTACGAGACCCAGCATTTT.

The chain uses TRBV30 and TRBJ2-3; D tentatively fits TRBD1 or TRBD2 (5 bases each). Germline assignment: CDR1 GTSNPN and CDR2 SVGIG (reference sequence). This CDR3 comprises 12 residues. DNA for the CDR3: TGTGGGTGGGGGTCTAGCACAGATACGCAGTATTTT. It codes for CGWGSSTDTQYF.

V gene TRBV6-1 combines with J gene TRBJ2-1; TRBD2 aligns across 7 bases. CDR1 and CDR2 (germline): MNHNS, SASEGT. With 4 bases clipped from V and 1 base from J, the junction kept 7 bases outside the gene matches. CDR3 size: 16 residues. CDR3 loop: CASSVAGAWSYNEQFF. The CDR3 DNA reads as TGTGCCAGCAGTGTCGCGGGAGCGTGGTCCTACAATGAGCAGTTCTTC.

V is TRBV7-9 and J is TRBJ2-1, with unresolved D. In germline, CDR1 is SEHNR, CDR2 FQNEAQ (reference sequence). The length of the CDR3 is 14 residues. V was pared by 2 bases and J by 6 bases, with 11 bases between. The CDR3 DNA sequence: TGTGCCAGCAGCTTATGGGTAGAGCTCAATGAGCAGTTCTTC. Residues: CASSLWVELNEQFF.

The rearrangement links TRBV4-2 to TRBJ2-7, with D uncertain. The V end was cut by 4 bases, the J end by 4 bases, with 14 bases between. The CDR3 loop spans 14 amino acids. Germline values: CDR1 LGHNA, CDR2 YNFKEQ. CDR3 region: CASSRLAGRYEQYF. CDR3 nucleotides: TGTGCCAGCAGCCGATTAGCAGGTCGATACGAGCAGTACTTC.

This clone has just one count. V gene TRBV2 combines with J gene TRBJ2-7, with a weak D call TRBD1 (6 bases). Germline V gives CDR1 SNHLY, CDR2 FYNNEI. This CDR3 is built from 12 residues. V lost 8 bases, J lost 2 bases, and 10 bases lay in between. The CDR3 reads CASRGQPYEQYF. The CDR3 nucleotides are TGTGCCAGCCGGGGACAACCCTACGAGCAGTACTTC.

Only one count was recorded for this clone. The chain is built from TRBV5-1 and TRBJ2-6; D not certain. The CDR3 runs 14 residues. Trimming left V 4 bases short and J 2 bases short, with 7 bases between. The germline CDR1 and CDR2 sequences are SGHRS and YFSETQ. The CDR3 coding sequence is TGCGCCAGCAGCCATGAAACTGGGGCCAACGTCCTGACTTTC. This translates into CASSHETGANVLTF.

The chain is built from TRBV27 and TRBJ2-2; a possible D gene is TRBD2 (5 bases). The germline V and J ends were trimmed by 5 bases and 4 bases, with 14 bases remaining between them. The germline V gene encodes CDR1 MNHEY and CDR2 SMNVEV (reference sequence). The CDR3 loop spans 15 amino acids. In nucleotides, the CDR3 is TGTGCCAGCAGTCCCGGACGGGGTGGCACCGGGGAGCTGTTTTTT. This sequence encodes CASSPGRGGTGELFF.

This rearrangement joins TRBV28 to TRBJ1-2; D remains unclear. Trimming removed 1 base from V and 0 bases from J, with 6 bases in between. CDR3 length: 14 residues. CDR1 is MDHEN and CDR2 is SYDVKM in the germline V gene. The CDR3 sequence: CASSLFRTNYGYTF. The CDR3 DNA follows: TGTGCCAGCAGTTTATTTCGGACTAACTATGGCTACACCTTC.

There are a few counts of this clone. V usage is TRBV6-6 and J usage is TRBJ2-2, with TRBD2 matching 8 bases. The CDR3 spans 15 residues. Trimming removed 5 bases from V and 8 bases from J; junction bases left unmatched: 10. Germline assignment: CDR1 MNHNY and CDR2 SVGAGI (reference sequence). The chain's CDR3 is CASSAAGVSIGELFF. The DNA of the CDR3 is TGTGCCAGCAGTGCAGCGGGAGTTTCAATTGGGGAGCTGTTTTTT.

The chain combines TRBV7-3 with TRBJ1-2; D is ambiguous. CDR1 is SGHTA, CDR2 FQGTGA, per germline. The V end lost 4 bases, the J end lost 4 bases, and 7 bases lay between the germline ends. The CDR3 runs 12 residues. Written as DNA, the CDR3 is TGTGCCAGCAGCTCTCCTGGCTATGGCTACACCTTC. Translation gives CASSSPGYGYTF.

This clone was seen a few times. V gene TRBV6-1 combines with J gene TRBJ1-2; a possible D gene is TRBD1 (5 bases). The CDR3 has 13 amino acids. V was trimmed by 3 bases and J by 5 bases, leaving 10 bases between them. Germline CDR1 is MNHNS and CDR2 is SASEGT. CDR3 protein: CASSEGTQYGYTF. In DNA form, the CDR3 reads TGTGCCAGCAGTGAGGGGACCCAGTATGGCTACACCTTC.

The chain recombines TRBV2 with TRBJ1-4; D gene uncertain. Germline CDR1 SNHLY, CDR2 FYNNEI. With 7 bases removed from V and 3 bases from J, the gap between germline ends came to 9 bases. There are 13 residues in the CDR3. The CDR3 DNA reads TGTGCCAGCACGTTTCTAGCTAATGAAAAACTGTTTTTT. It specifies CASTFLANEKLFF.

The V and J genes are TRBV30 and TRBJ1-3; the D gene is possibly TRBD1 (5 bases). Trimming removed 4 bases at V and 8 bases at J, with 15 bases between. In germline, CDR1 is GTSNPN, CDR2 SVGIG (reference sequence). The CDR3 runs to 13 residues. This chain's CDR3 is CAWTQGGRHTIYF. In nucleotides, the CDR3 is TGTGCCTGGACCCAGGGTGGTAGGCACACCATATATTTT.

This chain uses TRBV5-1 with TRBJ2-1; D not resolved. Germline assignment: CDR1 SGHRS and CDR2 YFSETQ. The CDR3 is 17 residues long. Trimming removed 0 bases at V and 7 bases at J, with 20 bases between. CDR3 bases: TGCGCCAGCAGCTTGGCTTCTTTTGAGTTGGGTTGGAATGAGCAGTTCTTC. Protein product: CASSLASFELGWNEQFF.